The 26 T cell receptor beta chains below come from one sample, sequenced in a study of blood T cell repertoires in COVID-19 (dated by TCRdb to the early 2020s). The library was obtained by the immunoSEQ multiplex PCR assay. This immuneACCESS table, as held by TCRdb, lists in-frame sequences with V and J called but not all clones. Of the missing ones, under half trace to an unresolved V gene in checked studies; the others have no known cause. The sample table records around 280,000 clones; under 90% of these occur just once. Of the sample, less than 2% is held by the ten largest clones. Sequences were obtained from PBMCs or T cells enriched from blood (not recorded which). These receptors were collected from a woman aged 40-49 years who had recovered from COVID-19.

The chain links TRBV6-1 to TRBJ1-1; perhaps TRBD1 as D (5 bases). Trimming took 4 bases from V and 5 from J, leaving 20 bases between them. The CDR3 sequence is 16 residues long. From germline, CDR1 is MNHNS and CDR2 SASEGT. The CDR3 spells CASSGGGAGRGTEAFF. CDR3 nucleotide sequence: TGTGCCAGCAGTGGGGGAGGGGCAGGCCGAGGAACTGAAGCTTTCTTT.

The chain couples TRBV5-1 to TRBJ1-1; 7 bases map to TRBD1. Germline V gives CDR1 SGHRS, CDR2 YFSETQ. The CDR3 runs 14 residues. V lost 4 bases to trimming and J lost 5 bases; unmatched junction nucleotides: 8. CDR3 in amino acids: CASSPTGLETEAFF. The CDR3 coding sequence is TGCGCCAGCAGCCCGACAGGGTTAGAGACTGAAGCTTTCTTT.

This chain uses TRBV2 with TRBJ1-1, with D possibly TRBD1 on 5 matching bases. Trimming pared 9 bases from V and 4 bases from J, leaving 6 bases between. Per germline, CDR1 SNHLY and CDR2 FYNNEI. CDR3 length: 10 amino acids. CDR3 DNA: TGTGCCAGTAGGGGCACTGAAGCTTTCTTT. This codes for CASRGTEAFF.

Remarks on this clone: The junction and the germline gene differ at one end; a read error may be behind it. The chain joins TRBV9 to TRBJ1-3; 7 bases map to TRBD1. Germline V gives CDR1 SGDLS, CDR2 YYNGEE. This CDR3 region has 15 residues. CDR3 nucleotide sequence: TGTGCCAGCAGCGCCCGGGACAGCCCTGGGAACACCATATATTTT. It encodes CASSARDSPGNTIYF.

V gene TRBV11-2 combines with J gene TRBJ2-1; TRBD2 matches 8 bases. Germline lookup yields CDR1 SGHAT and CDR2 FQNNGV. CDR3 size: 16 residues. V trimming: 5 bases; J trimming: 6 bases; junction bases outside the gene matches: 12. The CDR3 DNA reads as TGTGCCAGCAGCCCCATCTCGACCGGGGGGGCCAATGAGCAGTTCTTC. It yields the protein CASSPISTGGANEQFF.

The chain links TRBV4-1 to TRBJ1-5; weak D call: TRBD1 (5 bases). This CDR3 is 13 amino acids long. Per germline, CDR1 MGHRA and CDR2 YSYEKL. Trimming removed 5 bases from V and 7 bases from J, with 12 bases in between. In nucleotides, the CDR3 is TGCGCCAGCAGCACCCGACAGTTCCAGCCCCAGCATTTT. Residues: CASSTRQFQPQHF.

In its sample, this clone was seen once. The gene calls are TRBV18 and TRBJ1-1, with D tentatively TRBD1 (6 bases). The CDR3 consists of 14 residues. The V end was cut by 3 bases, the J end by 5 bases, with 13 bases between. Germline V gene lookup returns CDR1 KGHSH and CDR2 LQKENI. This CDR3 is CASSPGQLGTEAFF. The CDR3 DNA reads as TGTGCCAGCTCACCCGGACAGCTGGGTACTGAAGCTTTCTTT.

Turning to this clone: Other DNA sequences in this sample translate to the same CDR3. The gene calls are TRBV29-1 and TRBJ1-1; D might be TRBD1 (6 bases). CDR3 size: 10 residues. With 6 bases removed from V and 5 bases from J, the gap between germline ends came to 7 bases. Germline-derived CDR1 and CDR2 are SQVTM and ANQGSEA. CDR3 DNA sequence: TGCAGCGTCAGGGGAACTGAAGCTTTCTTT. Protein: CSVRGTEAFF.

V usage is TRBV5-6 and J usage is TRBJ2-7; 7 nucleotides match TRBD2. V was clipped by 4 bases and J by 3 bases; unmatched bases: 7. The germline V gene has CDR1 SGHDT and CDR2 YYEEEE. CDR3 length: 14 amino acids. The CDR3 is CASSPSSGNYEQYF. In DNA form, the CDR3 reads TGTGCCAGCAGCCCCTCTAGCGGAAACTACGAGCAGTACTTC.

This chain connects TRBV4-3 to TRBJ2-7; 7 bases fit TRBD2. CDR1 is LGHNA, CDR2 YSLEER, per germline. The V segment lost 1 base and the J segment 3 bases; nucleotides outside the gene matches: 3. CDR3 length: 14 residues. CDR3 in amino acids: CASSQGEGRYEQYF. In DNA form, the CDR3 reads TGCGCCAGCAGCCAAGGGGAGGGGCGCTACGAGCAGTACTTC.

The rearrangement links TRBV9 to TRBJ2-5; 7 bases fit TRBD2. There are 13 residues in the CDR3. The trim removed 4 bases at V and 7 bases at J, leaving 7 bases unmatched. In germline, CDR1 is SGDLS, CDR2 YYNGEE. CDR3 bases: TGTGCCAGCAGCACCAGCGGGGCCGGGACCCAGTACTTC. Its translation is CASSTSGAGTQYF.

The chain has TRBV27 and TRBJ2-4, with a tentative D call TRBD1 (6 bases). Germline V gene data show CDR1 as MNHEY and CDR2 as SMNVEV (reference sequence). V lost 2 bases and J lost 1, with 24 bases in between. This CDR3 comprises 20 residues. CDR3 amino acids: CASSLVMAPSHREAKNIQYF. The CDR3 DNA sequence: TGTGCCAGCAGTTTAGTTATGGCCCCAAGTCACAGGGAGGCCAAAAACATTCAGTACTTC.

This rearrangement joins TRBV24-1 to TRBJ2-2; TRBD1 aligns across 9 bases. The germline gives CDR1 KGHDR, CDR2 SFDVKD. This CDR3 has 16 amino acids. V was clipped by 3 bases and J by 0 bases; unmatched bases: 1. CDR3 region: CATSDRQGANTGELFF. The CDR3 DNA is TGTGCCACCAGTGATAGACAGGGGGCGAACACCGGGGAGCTGTTTTTT.

This chain uses TRBV20-1 with TRBJ2-3; perhaps TRBD2 as D (5 bases). The germline V gene encodes CDR1 DFQATT and CDR2 SNEGSKA (reference sequence). V shed 3 bases and J shed 2 bases, with 21 bases lying between them. The CDR3 length is 17 residues. The CDR3 region is CSASPTEGGLTTDTQYF. CDR3 bases: TGCAGTGCTAGTCCTACCGAAGGAGGCCTGACCACAGATACGCAGTATTTT.

The chain employs TRBV5-6 and TRBJ2-5; tentative D call: TRBD1 (6 bases). The CDR3 loop spans 13 amino acids. Trimming left V 4 bases short and J 5 bases short, with 12 bases between. Germline V gene lookup returns CDR1 SGHDT and CDR2 YYEEEE. The CDR3 is CASSPQGRETQYF. CDR3 in DNA: TGTGCCAGCAGCCCTCAGGGGCGGGAGACCCAGTACTTC.

The chain carries TRBV12-5 and TRBJ2-3, with a weak D call TRBD1 (6 bases). The CDR3 is 15 residues long. CDR1 and CDR2 from the germline V gene are LGHNT and FRNRAP. V dropped 2 bases and J dropped 3 bases, with 12 bases sitting between them. Written as DNA, the CDR3 is TGTGCTAGTGGTTTGCCAACTACAGGGACAGATACGCAGTATTTT. Translating it yields CASGLPTTGTDTQYF.

On this clone itself: The same CDR3 arises from other DNA sequences in this sample as well. The chain has TRBV12-3 or TRBV12-4 and TRBJ1-6; D call uncertain. V lost 0 bases, J lost 7 bases, and 4 bases lay in between. This CDR3 has 13 amino acids. In nucleotides, the CDR3 is TGTGCCAGCAGTTTAGCCGGGAATTCACCCCTCCACTTT. Translated: CASSLAGNSPLHF.

This chain links TRBV28 with TRBJ2-2, with 8 bases aligning to TRBD2. From germline, CDR1 is MDHEN and CDR2 SYDVKM. The J segment lost 7 bases and the V segment lost 7 bases, leaving 11 bases of the junction unmatched. The CDR3 length is 15 residues. The CDR3 region is CASNPGGRGNGELFF. The CDR3 coding sequence is TGTGCCAGCAACCCGGGGGGGCGGGGAAACGGGGAGCTGTTTTTT.

This rearrangement joins TRBV9 to TRBJ1-2; TRBD1 agrees at 7 bases. V was pared by 2 bases and J by 7 bases, with 11 bases of the junction left unmatched. Germline CDR1 reads SGDLS; CDR2 reads YYNGEE. This CDR3 spans 15 amino acids. CDR3 residues: CASSVGQAMGGGYTF. The CDR3 DNA reads TGTGCCAGCAGCGTCGGACAGGCCATGGGGGGTGGCTACACCTTC.

This clone was picked up a small number of times. The chain links TRBV30 to TRBJ1-1, with D perhaps matching TRBD1 (5 bases). CDR1 is GTSNPN and CDR2 is SVGIG in the germline V gene (reference sequence). The CDR3 is 14 residues long. V dropped 4 bases and J dropped 2 bases, with 14 bases sitting between them. CDR3 DNA: TGTGCCTGGACCCCATGGGGCAGAAACACTGAAGCTTTCTTT. This encodes CAWTPWGRNTEAFF.

The V gene is TRBV9, the J gene TRBJ2-3; possible D gene TRBD1, 6 bases. In germline, CDR1 is SGDLS, CDR2 YYNGEE. The CDR3 runs 14 residues. With 0 bases removed from V and 4 bases from J, the gap between germline ends came to 9 bases. CDR3 DNA: TGTGCCAGCAGCGTAGCCCCAGGGGCAGATACGCAGTATTTT. Translated, it gives CASSVAPGADTQYF.

The table lists this clone with a count of one. DNA for the CDR3: TGCAGCGTCCGCATCGGACAGGGCGTCGAAGAGACCCAGTACTTC. This codes for CSVRIGQGVEETQYF. The gene calls are TRBV29-1 and TRBJ2-5; 8 bases line up with TRBD1. Germline V gene lookup returns CDR1 SQVTM and CDR2 ANQGSEA. CDR3 length equals 15 residues. J lost 3 bases, V lost 6 bases, and 12 bases had no gene match.

The chain employs TRBV11-2 and TRBJ1-1; tentatively, D is TRBD1 (6 bases). Germline V gene sequence: CDR1 SGHAT, CDR2 FQNNGV. V dropped 6 bases and J dropped 4 bases, with 18 bases sitting between them. The CDR3 runs 15 residues. The chain's CDR3 is CASSYGTTQSTEAFF. CDR3 DNA: TGTGCCAGCAGTTACGGGACAACCCAGTCCACTGAAGCTTTCTTT. Complete variable domain (other parts from reference TRBV11-2 and TRBJ1-1): EAGVAQSPRYKIIEKRQSVAFWCNPISGHATLYWYQQILGQGPKLLIQFQNNGVVDDSQLPKDRFSAERLKGVDSTLKIQPAKLEDSAVYLCASSYGTTQSTEAFFGQGTRLTVV.

The chain joins TRBV2 to TRBJ2-5; 7 positions match TRBD1. The germline V gene encodes CDR1 SNHLY and CDR2 FYNNEI. The CDR3 length is 13 residues. J lost 8 bases, V lost 0 bases, and 3 bases had no gene match. CDR3: CASSEAAGGTQYF. The CDR3 DNA is TGTGCCAGCAGTGAAGCGGCAGGGGGAACCCAGTACTTC.

The chain links TRBV11-3 to TRBJ2-7; 10 bases agree with TRBD2. Germline lookup yields CDR1 SGHNT and CDR2 YENEEA. V dropped 0 bases and J dropped 5; count of bases not matched to a gene: 13. There are 18 residues in the CDR3. The CDR3 here is CASSLDSMSSGRRNEQYF. Here the CDR3 DNA reads TGTGCCAGCAGCTTAGATTCAATGTCTAGCGGGAGAAGAAACGAGCAGTACTTC.

The V call is TRBV6-2 or TRBV6-3, the J call TRBJ2-7, with TRBD2 as a possible D gene (5 bases). The germline gives CDR1 MNHEY, CDR2 SVGEGT. CDR3 length: 13 residues. Trimming stripped 6 bases from V and 1 base from J, with 10 bases between. DNA of the CDR3: TGTGCCAGCAGCTTCGGACTTTCCTACGAGCAGTACTTC. Protein: CASSFGLSYEQYF.